This record concerns one T cell receptor (beta chain) sequence. In the study's own analysis: Amplification with reference gene primers provided the estimates of nucleated cell counts. Assay: immunoSEQ multiplex PCR; the TCRdb copy retains only in-frame clones and omits some. D and trimming come from the DNA, and the V and J calls and clone size come from that table. The sample carries roughly 250,000 clones, about 90% recorded once. The entry originates in a study of blood T cell repertoires in COVID-19. Study as a whole: Some COVID-19 samples were acute and others convalescent; all came from the United States, Italy and Spain.

With 5 bases removed from V and 4 bases from J, the gap between germline ends came to 13 bases. This CDR3 has 14 residues. Germline assignment: CDR1 LNHDA and CDR2 SQIVND (reference sequence). Sequencing was done on a sample of peripheral blood. This chain joins TRBV19 and TRBJ2-3; TRBD2 is a possible D gene (6 bases). The TCR comes from a man in his sixties who had recovered from COVID-19. The CDR3 spells CASSAGGRADTQYF. The CDR3 region has the DNA TGTGCCAGTAGTGCCGGGGGAAGGGCAGATACGCAGTATTTT.